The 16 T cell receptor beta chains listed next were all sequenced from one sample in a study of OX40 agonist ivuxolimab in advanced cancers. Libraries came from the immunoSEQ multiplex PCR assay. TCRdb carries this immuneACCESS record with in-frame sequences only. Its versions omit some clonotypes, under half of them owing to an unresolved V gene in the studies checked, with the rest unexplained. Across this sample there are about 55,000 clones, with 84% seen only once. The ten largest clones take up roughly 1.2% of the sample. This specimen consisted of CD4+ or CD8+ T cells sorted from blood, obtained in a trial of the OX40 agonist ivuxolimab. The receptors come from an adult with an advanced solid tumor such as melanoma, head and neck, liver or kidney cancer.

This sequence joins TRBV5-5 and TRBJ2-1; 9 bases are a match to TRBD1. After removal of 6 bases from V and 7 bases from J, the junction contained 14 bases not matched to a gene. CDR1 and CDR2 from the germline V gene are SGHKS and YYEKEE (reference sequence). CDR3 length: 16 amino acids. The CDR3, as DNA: TGTGCCAGCAACCCCCCCCGGGACAGGGAGAGGAATGAGCAGTTCTTC. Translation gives CASNPPRDRERNEQFF.

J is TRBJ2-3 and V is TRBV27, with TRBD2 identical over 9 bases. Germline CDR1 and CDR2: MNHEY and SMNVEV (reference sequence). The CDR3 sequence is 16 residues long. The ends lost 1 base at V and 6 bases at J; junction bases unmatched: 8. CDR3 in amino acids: CASSLWAGGPRDTQYF. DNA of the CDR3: TGTGCCAGCAGTTTATGGGCGGGAGGGCCACGGGATACGCAGTATTTT.

In DNA form, the CDR3 reads TGTGCCAGCAGCTACGGGACCTGGACGTTCTCCTATAATTCACCCCTCCACTTT. This encodes CASSYGTWTFSYNSPLHF. The chain uses TRBV5-6 and TRBJ1-6, with D perhaps TRBD1 (5 bases). In germline, CDR1 is SGHDT, CDR2 YYEEEE. The length of the CDR3 is 18 residues. Trimming stripped 3 bases from V and 0 bases from J, with 16 bases between.

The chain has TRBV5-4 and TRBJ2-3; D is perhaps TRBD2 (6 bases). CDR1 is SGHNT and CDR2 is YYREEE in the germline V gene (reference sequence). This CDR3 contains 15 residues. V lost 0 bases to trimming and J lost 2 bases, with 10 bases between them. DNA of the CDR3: TGTGCCAGCAGCTTGGGAGGAGGGAACACAGATACGCAGTATTTT. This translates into CASSLGGGNTDTQYF.

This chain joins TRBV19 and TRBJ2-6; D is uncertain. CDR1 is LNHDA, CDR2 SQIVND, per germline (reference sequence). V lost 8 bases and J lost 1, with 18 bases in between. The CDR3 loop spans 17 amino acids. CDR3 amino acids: CASSLGAAFSGANVLTF. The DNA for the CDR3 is TGTGCCAGTTCCCTAGGCGCAGCTTTTTCTGGGGCCAACGTCCTGACTTTC.

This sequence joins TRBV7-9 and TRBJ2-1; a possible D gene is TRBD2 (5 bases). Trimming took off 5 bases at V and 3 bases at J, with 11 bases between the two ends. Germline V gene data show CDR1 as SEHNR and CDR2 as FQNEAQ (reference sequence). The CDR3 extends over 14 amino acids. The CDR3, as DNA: TGTGCCAGCAGCCCCGGGGTTCTCTACAATGAGCAGTTCTTC. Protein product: CASSPGVLYNEQFF.

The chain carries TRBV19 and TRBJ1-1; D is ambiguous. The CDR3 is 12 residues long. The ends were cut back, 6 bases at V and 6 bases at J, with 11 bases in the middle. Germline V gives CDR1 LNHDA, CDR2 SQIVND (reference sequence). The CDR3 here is CASSGHPAEAFF. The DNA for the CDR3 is TGTGCCAGTAGCGGTCACCCCGCTGAAGCTTTCTTT.

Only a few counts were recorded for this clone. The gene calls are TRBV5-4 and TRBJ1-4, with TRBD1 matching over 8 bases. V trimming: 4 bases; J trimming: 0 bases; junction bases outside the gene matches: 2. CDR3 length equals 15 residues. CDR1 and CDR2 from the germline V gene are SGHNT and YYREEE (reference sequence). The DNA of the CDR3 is TGTGCCAGCAGCCCGGACAGGGCAACTAATGAAAAACTGTTTTTT. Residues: CASSPDRATNEKLFF. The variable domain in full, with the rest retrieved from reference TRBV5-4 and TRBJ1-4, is ETGVTQSPTHLIKTRGQQVTLRCSSQSGHNTVSWYQQALGQGPQFIFQYYREEENGRGNFPPRFSGLQFPNYSSELNVNALELDDSALYLCASSPDRATNEKLFFGSGTQLSVL.

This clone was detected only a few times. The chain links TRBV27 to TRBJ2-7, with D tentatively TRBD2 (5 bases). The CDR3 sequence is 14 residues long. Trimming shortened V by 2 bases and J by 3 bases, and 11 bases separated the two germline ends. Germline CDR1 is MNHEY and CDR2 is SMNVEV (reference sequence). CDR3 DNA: TGTGCCAGCAGTTTAAAACCGGGAATCTACGAGCAGTACTTC. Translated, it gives CASSLKPGIYEQYF.

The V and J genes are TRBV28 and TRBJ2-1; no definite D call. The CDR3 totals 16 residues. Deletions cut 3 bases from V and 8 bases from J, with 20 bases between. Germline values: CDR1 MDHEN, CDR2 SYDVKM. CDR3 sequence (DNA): TGTGCCAGCAGTTTGAGGTTCTTACTAACCGCCCATGAGCAGTTCTTC. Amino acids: CASSLRFLLTAHEQFF. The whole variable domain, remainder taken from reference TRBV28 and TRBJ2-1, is DVKVTQSSRYLVKRTGEKVFLECVQDMDHENMFWYRQDPGLGLRLIYFSYDVKMKEKGDIPEGYSVSREKKERFSLILESASTNQTSMYLCASSLRFLLTAHEQFFGPGTRLTVL.

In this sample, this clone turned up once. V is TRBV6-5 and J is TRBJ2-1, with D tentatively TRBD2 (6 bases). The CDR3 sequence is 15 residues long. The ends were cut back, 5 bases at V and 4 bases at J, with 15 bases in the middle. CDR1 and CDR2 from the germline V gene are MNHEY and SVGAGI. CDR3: CASSPSAGTYNEQFF. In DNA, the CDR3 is TGTGCCAGCAGTCCCTCGGCGGGAACATACAATGAGCAGTTCTTC.

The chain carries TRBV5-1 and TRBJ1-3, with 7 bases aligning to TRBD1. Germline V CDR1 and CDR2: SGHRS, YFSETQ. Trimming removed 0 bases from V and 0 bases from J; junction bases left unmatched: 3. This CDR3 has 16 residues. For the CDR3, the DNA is TGCGCCAGCAGCTTGGACCCAGGGGGCTCTGGAAACACCATATATTTT. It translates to CASSLDPGGSGNTIYF. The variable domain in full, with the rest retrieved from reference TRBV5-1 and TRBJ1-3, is KAGVTQTPRYLIKTRGQQVTLSCSPISGHRSVSWYQQTPGQGLQFLFEYFSETQRNKGNFPGRFSGRQFSNSRSEMNVSTLELGDSALYLCASSLDPGGSGNTIYFGEGSWLTVV.

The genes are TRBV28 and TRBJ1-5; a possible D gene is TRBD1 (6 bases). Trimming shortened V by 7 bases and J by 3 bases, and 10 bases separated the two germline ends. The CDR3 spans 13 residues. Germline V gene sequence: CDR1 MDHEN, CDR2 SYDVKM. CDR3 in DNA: TGTGCCAGCACCCGGGACATCAATCAGCCCCAGCATTTT. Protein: CASTRDINQPQHF. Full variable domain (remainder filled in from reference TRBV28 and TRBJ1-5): DVKVTQSSRYLVKRTGEKVFLECVQDMDHENMFWYRQDPGLGLRLIYFSYDVKMKEKGDIPEGYSVSREKKERFSLILESASTNQTSMYLCASTRDINQPQHFGDGTRLSIL.

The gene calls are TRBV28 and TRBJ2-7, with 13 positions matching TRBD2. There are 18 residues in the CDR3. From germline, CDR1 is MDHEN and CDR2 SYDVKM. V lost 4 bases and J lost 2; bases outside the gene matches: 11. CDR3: CASSSGLAGIIGAYEQYF. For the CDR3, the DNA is TGTGCCAGCAGTTCGGGACTAGCGGGAATCATAGGCGCCTACGAGCAGTACTTC.

This CDR3 reads CAGGTGYNEQFF. CDR3 coding DNA: TGTGCCGGCGGGACTGGGTACAATGAGCAGTTCTTC. This sequence joins TRBV6-6 and TRBJ2-1, with D perhaps matching TRBD2 (6 bases). Germline V gene data show CDR1 as MNHNY and CDR2 as SVGAGI (reference sequence). The CDR3 sequence is 12 residues long. V gave up 11 bases and J gave up 4 bases, with 12 bases separating them.

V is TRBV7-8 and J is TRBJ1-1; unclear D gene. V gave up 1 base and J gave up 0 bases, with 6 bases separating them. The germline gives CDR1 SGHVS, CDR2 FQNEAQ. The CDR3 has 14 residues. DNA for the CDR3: TGTGCCAGCAGCTTAGGCGGGTTGAACACTGAAGCTTTCTTT. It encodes CASSLGGLNTEAFF.